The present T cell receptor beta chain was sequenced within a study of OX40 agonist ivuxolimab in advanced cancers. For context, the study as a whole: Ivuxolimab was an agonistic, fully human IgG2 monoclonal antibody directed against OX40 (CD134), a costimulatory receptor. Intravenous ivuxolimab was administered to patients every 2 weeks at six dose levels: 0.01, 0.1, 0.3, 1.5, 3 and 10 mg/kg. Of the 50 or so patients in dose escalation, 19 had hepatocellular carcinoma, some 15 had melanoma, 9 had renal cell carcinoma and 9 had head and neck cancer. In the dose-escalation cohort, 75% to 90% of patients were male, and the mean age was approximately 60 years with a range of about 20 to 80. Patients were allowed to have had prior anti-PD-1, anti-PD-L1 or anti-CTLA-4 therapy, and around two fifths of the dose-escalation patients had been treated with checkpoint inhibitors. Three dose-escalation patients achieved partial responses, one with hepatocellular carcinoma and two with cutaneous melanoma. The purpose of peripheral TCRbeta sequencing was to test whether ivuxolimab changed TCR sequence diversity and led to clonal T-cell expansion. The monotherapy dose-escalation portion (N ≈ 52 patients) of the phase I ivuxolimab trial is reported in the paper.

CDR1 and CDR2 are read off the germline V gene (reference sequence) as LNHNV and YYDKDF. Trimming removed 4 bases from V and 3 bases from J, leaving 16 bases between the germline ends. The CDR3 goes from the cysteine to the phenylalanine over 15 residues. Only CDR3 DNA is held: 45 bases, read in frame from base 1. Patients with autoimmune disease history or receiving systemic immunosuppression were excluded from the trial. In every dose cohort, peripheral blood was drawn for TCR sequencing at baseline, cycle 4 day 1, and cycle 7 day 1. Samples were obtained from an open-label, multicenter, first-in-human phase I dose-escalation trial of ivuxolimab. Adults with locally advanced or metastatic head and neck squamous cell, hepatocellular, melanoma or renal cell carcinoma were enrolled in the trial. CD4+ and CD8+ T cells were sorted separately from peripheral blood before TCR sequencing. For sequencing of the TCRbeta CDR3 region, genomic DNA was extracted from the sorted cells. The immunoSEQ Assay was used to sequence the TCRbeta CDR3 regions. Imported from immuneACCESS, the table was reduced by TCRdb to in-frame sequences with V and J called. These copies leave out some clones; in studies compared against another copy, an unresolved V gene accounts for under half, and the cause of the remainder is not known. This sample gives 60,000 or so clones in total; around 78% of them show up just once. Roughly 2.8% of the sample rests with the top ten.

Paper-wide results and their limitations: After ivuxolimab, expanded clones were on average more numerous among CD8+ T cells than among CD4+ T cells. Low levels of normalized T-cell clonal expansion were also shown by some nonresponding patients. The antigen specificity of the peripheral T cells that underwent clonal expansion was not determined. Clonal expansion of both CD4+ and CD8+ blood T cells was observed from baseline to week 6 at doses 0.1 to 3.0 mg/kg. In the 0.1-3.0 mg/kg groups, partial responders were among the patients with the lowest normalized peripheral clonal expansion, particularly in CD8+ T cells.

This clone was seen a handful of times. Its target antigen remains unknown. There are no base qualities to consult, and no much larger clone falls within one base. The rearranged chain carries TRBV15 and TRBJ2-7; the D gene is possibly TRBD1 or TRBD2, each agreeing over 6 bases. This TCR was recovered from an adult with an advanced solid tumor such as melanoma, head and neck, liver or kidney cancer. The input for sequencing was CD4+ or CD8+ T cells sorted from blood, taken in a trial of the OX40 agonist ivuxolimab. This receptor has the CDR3 CATSKLSGAVYEQYF. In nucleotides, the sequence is TGTGCCACCAGCAAGTTGTCGGGGGCAGTCTACGAGCAGTACTTC. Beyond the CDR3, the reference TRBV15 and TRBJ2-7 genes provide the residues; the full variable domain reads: DAMVIQNPRYQVTQFGKPVTLSCSQTLNHNVMYWYQQKSSQAPKLLFHYYDKDFNNEADTPDNFQSRRPNTSFCFLDIRSPGLGDTAMYLCATSKLSGAVYEQYFGPGTRLTVT.